These 17 T cell receptor beta chains came from one sample sequenced in a study of CD8+ T cells in alopecia areata (dated by TCRdb to the late 2010s). The time point label corresponds to: baseline before oral tofacitinib. Library preparation used the immunoSEQ multiplex PCR assay. RNA was extracted from all samples and reverse transcribed into cDNA, which served as template for TCR sequencing. Held by TCRdb, this immuneACCESS table contains in-frame sequences only and omits some clones. Under half of the omission traces to an unresolved V gene where checked; the cause of the rest is unknown. Within this sample are about 150,000 clones, with approximately 87% of them counted one time only. The ten largest account for over 12% of the sample. Sequenced here: CD8+ T cells sorted from blood, sampled at week 0. The receptors derive from a human donor with alopecia areata.

J is TRBJ2-7 and V is TRBV6-1; D is perhaps TRBD2 (5 bases). V was clipped by 1 base and J by 2 bases, with 12 bases between them. Germline values: CDR1 MNHNS, CDR2 SASEGT. The CDR3 is 15 amino acids. Written as DNA, the CDR3 is TGTGCCAGCAGTGAAGAACGAGGGCAGCCCTACGAGCAGTACTTC. Its translation: CASSEERGQPYEQYF.

J is TRBJ1-1 and V is TRBV7-3; TRBD1 might be the D (5 bases). Germline V gene sequence: CDR1 SGHTA, CDR2 FQGTGA. Trimming removed 5 bases at V and 0 bases at J, with 13 bases between. The CDR3 is 15 residues long. Written as DNA, the CDR3 is TGTGCCAGCAGCCCTCGGGAGGGGATGAACACTGAAGCTTTCTTT. This encodes CASSPREGMNTEAFF.

This sequence joins TRBV30 and TRBJ2-7; 10 bases are shared with TRBD1. Germline loops: CDR1 GTSNPN, CDR2 SVGIG (reference sequence). The CDR3 has 13 residues. J lost 6 bases, V lost 1 base, and 3 bases had no gene match. The CDR3 nucleotides are TGTGCCTGGAGTGCGGGGACAGGGGTCGAGCAGTACTTC. Protein sequence: CAWSAGTGVEQYF.

Remarks on this clone: An end of the junction differs from the germline gene, which may be a read error. The CDR3, as DNA: TGTGCTAGCAGCTTATCAGGGGGTGGCAATGAGCAGTTCTTC. Amino acid sequence: CASSLSGGGNEQFF. The chain couples TRBV7-7 to TRBJ2-1, with 7 bases fitting TRBD1. Germline V gene sequence: CDR1 SSHAT, CDR2 FNYEAQ (reference sequence). The CDR3 runs 14 residues. Drawing the rest from reference TRBV7-7 and TRBJ2-1, the complete variable domain is GAGVSQSPRYKVTKRGQDVTLRCDPISSHATLYWYQQALGQGPEFLTYFNYEAQPDKSGLPSDRFSAERPEGSISTLTIQRTEQRDSAMYRCASSLSGGGNEQFFGPGTRLTVL.

The chain carries TRBV27 and TRBJ2-1; D is unresolved. The CDR3 loop spans 14 amino acids. Per germline, CDR1 MNHEY and CDR2 SMNVEV (reference sequence). The V end lost 5 bases, the J end lost 3 bases, and 11 bases lay between the germline ends. CDR3 loop: CASSARNIYNEQFF. CDR3 DNA: TGTGCCAGCAGTGCGAGGAATATCTACAATGAGCAGTTCTTC.

The chain recombines TRBV19 with TRBJ1-5; D is undetermined. V lost 5 bases and J 1 base, leaving 9 bases between the germline ends. Germline lookup yields CDR1 LNHDA and CDR2 SQIVND (reference sequence). The CDR3 is 14 residues long. This chain's CDR3 is CASSYGVSNQPQHF. The CDR3 coding sequence is TGTGCCAGTAGTTACGGGGTGAGCAATCAGCCCCAGCATTTT.

The chain employs TRBV29-1 and TRBJ2-1; 7 positions match TRBD1. V lost 4 bases and J lost 1; bases outside the gene matches: 13. This CDR3 region has 17 residues. In germline, CDR1 is SQVTM, CDR2 ANQGSEA. The CDR3, as DNA: TGCAGCGTTGGGCCACCGGGACAGAAAGTTTCCTACAATGAGCAGTTCTTC. Its protein product is CSVGPPGQKVSYNEQFF.

This chain joins TRBV7-3 and TRBJ1-2; D gene uncertain. Trimming took off 5 bases at V and 4 bases at J, with 14 bases between the two ends. CDR3 length: 14 amino acids. CDR1 is SGHTA and CDR2 is FQGTGA in the germline V gene. CDR3 in amino acids: CASSRNRLGYGYTF. In DNA, the CDR3 is TGTGCCAGCAGCCGCAACCGCTTGGGCTATGGCTACACCTTC.

The V call is TRBV27, the J call TRBJ2-1; 8 bases agree with TRBD2. Germline-derived CDR1 and CDR2 are MNHEY and SMNVEV (reference sequence). The V segment lost 6 bases and the J segment 5 bases; nucleotides outside the gene matches: 6. The CDR3 totals 14 residues. The CDR3 sequence: CASRTGGPHNEQFF. In nucleotides, the CDR3 is TGTGCCAGCAGGACGGGGGGGCCCCACAATGAGCAGTTCTTC.

This chain joins TRBV6-1 and TRBJ1-1, with D tentatively TRBD1 (6 bases). The CDR3 extends over 12 amino acids. Trimming shortened V by 2 bases and J by 10 bases, and 11 bases separated the two germline ends. Per the germline V gene, CDR1 is MNHNS and CDR2 is SASEGT. CDR3 nucleotides: TGTGCCAGCAGTGAAAGTGGGGGGGCAGCTTTCTTT. It encodes CASSESGGAAFF.

The V and J genes are TRBV5-6 and TRBJ2-7; D may be TRBD2 (6 bases). The germline V gene encodes CDR1 SGHDT and CDR2 YYEEEE. Trimming left V 5 bases short and J 4 bases short, with 19 bases between. The CDR3 totals 15 residues. In nucleotides, the CDR3 is TGTGCCAGCAGTGGAACGGGGACTTCCCTGTACGAGCAGTACTTC. Residues: CASSGTGTSLYEQYF.

Concerning this clone itself: The junction and the germline gene differ at one end; a read error may be behind it. The J gene is TRBJ2-2, the V gene TRBV29-1; either TRBD1 or TRBD2 may supply D (5 bases each). The CDR3 sequence is 14 residues long. Germline V gene lookup returns CDR1 SQVTM and CDR2 ANQGSEA. CDR3 sequence (DNA): TGCAGCGTCGTACGAGGGGCGAATACCGGGGAGCTGTTTTTT. This translates into CSVVRGANTGELFF.

This clone has just a few counts. The rearrangement links TRBV30 to TRBJ2-7, with D tentatively TRBD2 (5 bases). The CDR3 has 11 amino acids. The germline V gene has CDR1 GTSNPN and CDR2 SVGIG (reference sequence). With 0 bases removed from V and 7 bases from J, the gap between germline ends came to 7 bases. CDR3 protein: CAWSVTGEQYF. CDR3 nucleotides: TGTGCCTGGAGTGTGACGGGGGAGCAGTACTTC. Full variable domain (outside the CDR3, taken from reference TRBV30 and TRBJ2-7): SQTIHQWPATLVQPVGSPLSLECTVEGTSNPNLYWYRQAAGRGLQLLFYSVGIGQISSEVPQNLSASRPQDRQFILSSKKLLLSDSGFYLCAWSVTGEQYFGPGTRLTVT.

The chain is built from TRBV4-1 and TRBJ2-1; the D gene is possibly TRBD2 (5 bases). The CDR3 spans 17 residues. Trimming cost V 0 bases and J 0 bases, with 12 bases left between them. CDR1 is MGHRA and CDR2 is YSYEKL in the germline V gene. The CDR3 DNA reads as TGCGCCAGCAGCCAAGAGGGAGCGGTTAGCTCCTACAATGAGCAGTTCTTC. This sequence encodes CASSQEGAVSSYNEQFF.

This sequence joins TRBV30 and TRBJ2-7; 7 nucleotides line up with TRBD1. After removal of 7 bases from V and 5 bases from J, the junction contained 11 bases not matched to a gene. The CDR3 consists of 13 residues. From germline, CDR1 is GTSNPN and CDR2 SVGIG (reference sequence). The DNA of the CDR3 is TGTGCCTCGAAGACCACAGGGGATGACGAGCAGTACTTC. As protein: CASKTTGDDEQYF.

The gene calls are TRBV12-2 and TRBJ1-2; whether TRBD1, the table's D call, matches the DNA was not checked. TRBV12-2 is tagged as a pseudogene. The CDR3 extends over 15 amino acids. The CDR3 loop reads CASRLIIQGNYGYTF. CDR3 nucleotide sequence: TGTGCAAGTCGCTTAATTATCCAGGGGAACTATGGCTACACCTTC.

The V gene is TRBV6-5, the J gene TRBJ2-3; 11 bases align to TRBD2. This CDR3 comprises 16 residues. The V gene end was trimmed by 4 bases and the J gene end by 2 bases; junction bases not matched to a gene: 5. From germline, CDR1 is MNHEY and CDR2 SVGAGI. CDR3 protein: CASSLSSGGSTDTQYF. For the CDR3, the DNA is TGTGCCAGCAGTTTGTCTAGCGGGGGGTCCACAGATACGCAGTATTTT.